This TCR beta chain appears in the sequencing data of a study of glioma-infiltrating T cells. The CDR3 covers 15 residues. Germline V gives CDR1 SNHLY, CDR2 FYNNEI. V was shortened by 3 bases and J by 8 bases, with 16 bases between the two germline ends. The iRepertoire nested amplicon-rescue multiplex PCR amplified TCR alpha and beta CDR3s from RNA. TCRdb called the multiplex PCR reads again in MiXCR, with one record for every CDR3 protein. This sample has 100,000 to 150,000 distinct CDR3 sequences, with around 25% found just once. This clonotype is a singleton in its sample. The chain has TRBV2 and TRBJ1-4; no reliable D call. This receptor was obtained from a human donor with low-grade glioma or glioblastoma, undergoing nonglioma brain surgery, or in good health (not recorded which). The material sequenced was glioma tissue, nonneoplastic brain tissue, or PBMCs (not recorded which). The CDR3 loop is CASSEVDLKKEKLFF. In DNA form, the CDR3 reads TGTGCCAGCAGTGAGGTTGACCTCAAAAAGGAAAAACTGTTTTTT.